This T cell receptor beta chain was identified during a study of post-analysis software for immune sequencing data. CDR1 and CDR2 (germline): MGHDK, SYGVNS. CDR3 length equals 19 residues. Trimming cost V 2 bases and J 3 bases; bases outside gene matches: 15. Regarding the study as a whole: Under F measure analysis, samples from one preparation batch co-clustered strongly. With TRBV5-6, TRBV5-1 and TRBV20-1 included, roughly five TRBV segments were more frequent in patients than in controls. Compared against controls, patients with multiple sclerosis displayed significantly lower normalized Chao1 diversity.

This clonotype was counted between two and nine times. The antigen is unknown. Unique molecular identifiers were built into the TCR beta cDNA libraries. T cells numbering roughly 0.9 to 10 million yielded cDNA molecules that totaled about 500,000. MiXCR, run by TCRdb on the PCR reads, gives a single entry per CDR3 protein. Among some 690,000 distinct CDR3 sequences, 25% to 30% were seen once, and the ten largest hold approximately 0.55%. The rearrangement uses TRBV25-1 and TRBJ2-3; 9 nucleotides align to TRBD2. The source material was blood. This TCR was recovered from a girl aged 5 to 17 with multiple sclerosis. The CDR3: CASSEGGAGILAGTDTQYF. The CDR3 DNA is TGTGCCAGCAGTGAAGGAGGGGCAGGGATCCTAGCGGGAACAGATACGCAGTATTTT.